The 3 T cell receptor beta chains below all came from one sample that was sequenced in a study of T cell responses to AZD1222 COVID-19 vaccine. Data came from immunoSEQ multiplex PCR; TCRdb stores just in-frame clones and leaves some out. The sample contains fewer than 150,000 clones, 90% to 95% of which appear only once. The sequenced sample was peripheral blood, obtained 28 days after the second AZD1222 dose. The receptors come from an adult who received the AZD1222 COVID-19 vaccine.

The chain has TRBV2 and TRBJ2-5; D uncertain. V shed 6 bases and J shed 6 bases, with 11 bases lying between them. The CDR3 sequence is 12 residues long. Germline assignment: CDR1 SNHLY and CDR2 FYNNEI. The CDR3 bases are TGTGCCAGCAGGGGTAGAGAGCAGACCCAGTACTTC. Its translation: CASRGREQTQYF.

This chain connects TRBV4-1 to TRBJ2-3, with 11 bases lining up with TRBD2. Germline V lookup: CDR1 MGHRA, CDR2 YSYEKL. This CDR3 is 17 amino acids long. J was trimmed by 1 base and V by 6 bases; bases with no gene match: 9. DNA of the CDR3: TGCGCCAGCAGTACTAGCGGGAGTGGGGACGGCACAGATACGCAGTATTTT. This encodes CASSTSGSGDGTDTQYF.

There are many counts of this clone. V gene TRBV18 combines with J gene TRBJ2-7, with TRBD2 as a possible D gene (5 bases). The CDR3 has 14 residues. Looked up from germline, CDR1 is KGHSH and CDR2 is LQKENI. With 3 bases removed from V and 5 bases from J, the gap between germline ends came to 14 bases. The CDR3 protein is CASSPQLVLHEQYF. The CDR3 DNA sequence: TGTGCCAGCTCACCCCAACTAGTGTTACACGAGCAGTACTTC.